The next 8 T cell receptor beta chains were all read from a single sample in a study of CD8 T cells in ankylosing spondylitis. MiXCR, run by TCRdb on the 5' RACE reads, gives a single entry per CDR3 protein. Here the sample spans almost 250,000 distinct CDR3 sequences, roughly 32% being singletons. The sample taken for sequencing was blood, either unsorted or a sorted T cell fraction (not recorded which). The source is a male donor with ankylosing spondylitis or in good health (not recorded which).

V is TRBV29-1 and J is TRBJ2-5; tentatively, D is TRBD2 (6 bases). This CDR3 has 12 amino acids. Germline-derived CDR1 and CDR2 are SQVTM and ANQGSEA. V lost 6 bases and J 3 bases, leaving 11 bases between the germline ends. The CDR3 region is CSVSGGEETQYF. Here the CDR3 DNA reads TGCAGCGTGTCCGGGGGAGAAGAGACCCAGTACTTC.

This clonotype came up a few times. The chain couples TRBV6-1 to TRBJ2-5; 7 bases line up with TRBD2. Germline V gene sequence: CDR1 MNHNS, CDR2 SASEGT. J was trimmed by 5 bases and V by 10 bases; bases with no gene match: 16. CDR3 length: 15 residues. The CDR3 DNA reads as TGTGCCACCTACGTCGCGGGGGACTCCCGGGAGACCCAGTACTTC. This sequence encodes CATYVAGDSRETQYF.

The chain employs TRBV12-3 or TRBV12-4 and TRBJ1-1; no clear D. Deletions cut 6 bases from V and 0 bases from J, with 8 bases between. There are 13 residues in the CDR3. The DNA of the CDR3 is TGTGCCAGCAGCCCACATCTGAACACTGAAGCTTTCTTT. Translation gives CASSPHLNTEAFF.

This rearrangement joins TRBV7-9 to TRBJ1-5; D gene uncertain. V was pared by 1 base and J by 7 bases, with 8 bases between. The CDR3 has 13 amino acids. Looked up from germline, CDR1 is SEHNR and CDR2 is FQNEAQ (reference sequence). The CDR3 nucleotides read TGTGCCAGCAGCTTAGGGGGATCCCAGCCCCAGCATTTT. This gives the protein CASSLGGSQPQHF.

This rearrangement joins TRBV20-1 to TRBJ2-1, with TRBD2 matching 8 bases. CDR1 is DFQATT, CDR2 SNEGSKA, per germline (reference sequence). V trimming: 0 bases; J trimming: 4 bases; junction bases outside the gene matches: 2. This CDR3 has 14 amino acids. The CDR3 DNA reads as TGCAGTGCTAGAGATTTAGCGGGGTACAATGAGCAGTTCTTC. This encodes CSARDLAGYNEQFF.

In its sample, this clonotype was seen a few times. The CDR3 spells CSDRGSVNEQFF. Written as DNA, the CDR3 is TGCAGCGACAGGGGGTCTGTCAATGAGCAGTTCTTC. The rearrangement links TRBV29-1 to TRBJ2-1, with 8 bases that match TRBD1. J lost 6 bases, V lost 7 bases, and 5 bases had no gene match. Germline V gene sequence: CDR1 SQVTM, CDR2 ANQGSEA. The CDR3 runs 12 residues.

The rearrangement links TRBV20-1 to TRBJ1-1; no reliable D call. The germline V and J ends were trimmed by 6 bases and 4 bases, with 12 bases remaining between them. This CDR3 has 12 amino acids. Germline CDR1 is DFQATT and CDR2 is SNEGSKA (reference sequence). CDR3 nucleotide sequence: TGCAGTGCGACCTCTTTAGGCACTGAAGCTTTCTTT. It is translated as CSATSLGTEAFF.

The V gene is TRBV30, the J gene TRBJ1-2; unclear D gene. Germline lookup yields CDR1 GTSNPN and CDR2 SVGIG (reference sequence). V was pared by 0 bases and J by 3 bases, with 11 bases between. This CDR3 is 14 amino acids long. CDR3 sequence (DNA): TGTGCCTGGAGTGTACCGCGGTCCTACTATGGCTACACCTTC. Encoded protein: CAWSVPRSYYGYTF.